Described below is a single T cell receptor beta chain sequence and its context. Its target is unknown. The PCR made use of 60 Vbeta and 13 Jbeta primers. The data were produced by immunoSEQ multiplex PCR, yet TCRdb's version contains in-frame clones alone and is incomplete. In all, the sample yields roughly 120,000 clones. This CDR3 has 18 residues. J lost 7 bases, V lost 0 bases, and 13 bases had no gene match. CDR1 and CDR2 (germline): LGHNA, YNFKEQ. The entry originates in a study of cytomegalovirus exposure and HLA in healthy donors. Study-level points and caveats: Most of the TCR beta V segments (in an earlier analysis) were productive either about 87% or about 30% of the time.

This rearrangement joins TRBV4-2 to TRBJ1-5, with TRBD1 matching over 9 bases. Sequenced input: PBMCs. This TCR derives from a man aged 40-55 years in good health and CMV-seronegative. For the CDR3, the DNA is TGTGCCAGCAGCCAAGATCGCCCGGGACAGGGCTTCTCGCAGCCCCAGCATTTT. It translates to CASSQDRPGQGFSQPQHF.